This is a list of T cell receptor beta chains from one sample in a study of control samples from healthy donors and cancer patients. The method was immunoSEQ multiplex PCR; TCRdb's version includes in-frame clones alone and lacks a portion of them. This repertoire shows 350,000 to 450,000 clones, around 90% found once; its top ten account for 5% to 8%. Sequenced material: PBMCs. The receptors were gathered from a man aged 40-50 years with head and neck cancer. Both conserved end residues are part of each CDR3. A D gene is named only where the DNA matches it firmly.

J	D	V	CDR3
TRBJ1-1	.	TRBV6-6	CASSYWGATEAFF
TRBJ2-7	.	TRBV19	CASSLRQTYEQYF
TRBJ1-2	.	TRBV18	CASSPGRAGGYTF
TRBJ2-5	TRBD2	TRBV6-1	CASSETFMTSGETQYF
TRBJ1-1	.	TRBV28	CASSLPPLIEAFF
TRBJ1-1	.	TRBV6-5	CASSWGPGVTEAFF
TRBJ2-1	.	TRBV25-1	CASSDQLASNSYNEQFF
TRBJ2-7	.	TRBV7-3	CASSLRAGAGYEQYF
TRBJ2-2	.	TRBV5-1	CASSSRQVTTGELFF
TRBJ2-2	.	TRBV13	CASRVAGKVSGELFF